This TCR beta chain was sequenced for a study of radiotherapy plus CTLA-4 blockade in lung cancer. Study overall: Objective responses occurred in about 17% of patients; about 32% had disease control. Notes on the study in general: Clones of tumor-derived TCRs expanded in blood after radiotherapy plus ipilimumab.

Assay used: immunoSEQ multiplex PCR; TCRdb lists only in-frame clones, some missing. The data contain around 130,000 clones, 85% to 90% of them seen just once; the ten biggest clones take up just under 7%. This clone was counted a few times. Its antigen is as yet unknown. V trimming: 4 bases; J trimming: 7 bases; junction bases outside the gene matches: 9. The CDR3 loop spans 16 amino acids. Germline CDR1 and CDR2: SGDLS and YYNGEE. Sample: peripheral blood, taken from a patient treated with radiotherapy plus ipilimumab. The chain carries TRBV9 and TRBJ2-2; 11 bases map to TRBD2. This TCR was recovered from a human donor with non-small cell lung cancer that progressed on radiotherapy plus ipilimumab. CDR3 sequence: CASSSRLAGRVGELFF. The CDR3 nucleotides read TGTGCCAGCAGCTCTCGACTAGCGGGGAGGGTCGGGGAGCTGTTTTTT.